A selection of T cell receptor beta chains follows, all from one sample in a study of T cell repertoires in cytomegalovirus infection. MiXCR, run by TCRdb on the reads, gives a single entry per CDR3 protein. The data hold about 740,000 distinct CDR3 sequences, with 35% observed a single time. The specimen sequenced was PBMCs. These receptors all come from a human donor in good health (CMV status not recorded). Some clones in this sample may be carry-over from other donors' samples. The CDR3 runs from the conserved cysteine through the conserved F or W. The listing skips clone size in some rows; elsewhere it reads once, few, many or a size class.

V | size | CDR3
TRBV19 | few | CASSMGRRGEQFF
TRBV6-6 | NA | CASSYSDSHGYTF
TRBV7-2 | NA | CASRTRPQIEAFF
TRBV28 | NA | CASSLPILGGGQPQHF
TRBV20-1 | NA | CSASRTGGNKGNTIYF
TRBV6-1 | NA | CATLRGGYGYTF
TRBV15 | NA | CATSSDRSAPFNYGYNF
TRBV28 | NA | CASSTVFYEQYF
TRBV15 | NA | CATSRYRDREDGYTF
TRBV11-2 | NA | CASSSQRAGGPGNEQFF
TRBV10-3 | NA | CATGLNNEQFF
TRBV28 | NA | CATIQGGADTQYF
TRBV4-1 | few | CASSQGGSLNYGYTF
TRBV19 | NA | CAIVRGTEAFF
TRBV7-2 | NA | CASSLRGRDTDTQYF
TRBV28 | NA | CARGGLAGIRNSQYF
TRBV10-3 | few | CAIKGGGEGYEQYF
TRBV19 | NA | CASSSNRGTEAFF
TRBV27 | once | CDSSAILNGEQFF
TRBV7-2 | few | CASSSRGSGRLNTEAFF
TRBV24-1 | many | CATSEGGLNTEAFF
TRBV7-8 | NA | CSSRSSGGSYEKYF
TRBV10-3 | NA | CAISESPGAVEAFF
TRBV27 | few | CASSSNREGYTF
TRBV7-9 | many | CASSFRGLSQHF
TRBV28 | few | CASSLADTFSYEQYF
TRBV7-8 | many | CASSLPGAGSAGELFF
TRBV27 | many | CASSLSNTGELFF
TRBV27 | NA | CASSLQLAGGGNEQFF
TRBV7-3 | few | CASALLGQPTDYGYTF
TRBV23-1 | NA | CASSRSEAFF
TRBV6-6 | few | CASSYSGAGASQPQHF
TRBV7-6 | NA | CASSSPVGGTSPVEQYF
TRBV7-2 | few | CASSHRTSGSRREFF
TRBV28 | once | CASSTTRDRGPNQPQHF
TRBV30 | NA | CAWAGWTSGADTQYF
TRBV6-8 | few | CASSYSALSAGNTEAFF
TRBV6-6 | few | CASSYLTGSGETQYF
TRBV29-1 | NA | CSVASRDGDTQYF
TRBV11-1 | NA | CASSLKGGDLNEKLFF
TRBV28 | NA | CASSSPSYSSYNEQFF
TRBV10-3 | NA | CAISSSGGAFRYEQYF
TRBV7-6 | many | CASSLAGVSSYNEQFF
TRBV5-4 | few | CASSLPGSSADTQYF
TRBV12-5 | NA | CASGLSTASYRQANYGYTF
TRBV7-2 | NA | CASTFFAGTREVYF
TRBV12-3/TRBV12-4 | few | CAISPGRQDTQYF
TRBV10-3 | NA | CAISDGTGDFF